The source of this TCR beta chain is a study of CD8+CD57+ T cells in acquired aplastic anemia. Study-wide context: The study obtained an average of approximately 3 ug of DNA from sorted CD4+ and CD8+ cells. Where healthy donors were concerned, CD4+ cells averaged approximately 10 million reads. Study-level points and caveats: Patients and controls turned out to have approximately 29 CD8+ CDR3 sequences in common. Patients did not significantly differ from controls in CD8+ Simpson's diversity.

As concerns this clonotype: Its antigen is currently unknown. Because it lacks the conserved phenylalanine or tryptophan at the end, this CDR3 is likely a read error. Because the CDR3's place on the DNA is in doubt, the DNA is left out and the CDR3 is given as listed by TCRdb.

CDR3 and TCR beta VDJ profiling relied on a genomic DNA template. TCRdb independently ran MiXCR on the reads; one entry per CDR3 protein. The repertoire holds 350,000 to 450,000 distinct CDR3 sequences, 55% to 70% seen once, with around 4% in the top ten. The CDR3 spans 13 residues, counting both ends. CDR1 and CDR2 (germline): SEHNR, FQNEAQ (reference sequence). The specimen sequenced was sorted CD4+, CD8+, or CD8+CD57+ T cells (not recorded which) from PBMCs. The sequence was obtained from a human donor in good health, serving as a control. The chain carries TRBV7-9 and TRBJ1-1. CDR3: CASSIVSGTEACI.